The 23 T cell receptor beta chains below were found in one sample sequenced in a study of blood T cell repertoires in COVID-19. The method was immunoSEQ multiplex PCR; TCRdb's version includes in-frame clones alone and lacks a portion of them. The data show over 65,000 clones, under 80% seen once. Sequencing used peripheral blood. The receptors originated from a man between 60 and 75 years old with COVID-19, enrolled during active disease.

In this sample, this clone turned up a few times. This chain connects TRBV11-2 to TRBJ1-5, with 9 positions matching TRBD1. The V gene end was trimmed by 5 bases and the J gene end by 3 bases; junction bases not matched to a gene: 5. The CDR3 is 15 amino acids. Looked up from germline, CDR1 is SGHAT and CDR2 is FQNNGV. The CDR3 sequence: CASSRDRAANQPQHF. CDR3 coding DNA: TGTGCCAGCAGCAGGGACAGGGCTGCCAATCAGCCCCAGCATTTT.

This chain connects TRBV11-3 to TRBJ1-2, with 7 bases matching TRBD1. J lost 1 base, V lost 8 bases, and 22 bases had no gene match. CDR1 is SGHNT, CDR2 YENEEA, per germline. The CDR3 spans 19 residues. For the CDR3, the DNA is TGTGCCAGCGCCCCCGGGCGAGGGGGCTTCGGAAAGTATAACTATGGCTACACCTTC. This codes for CASAPGRGGFGKYNYGYTF.

The chain has TRBV7-6 and TRBJ1-3; D is uncertain. V was trimmed by 2 bases and J by 0 bases, leaving 11 bases between them. Germline V gene lookup returns CDR1 SGHVS and CDR2 FNYEAQ. The CDR3 totals 16 residues. The CDR3 DNA is TGTGCCAGCAGCTTACTTCCAGGAAACTCTGGAAACACCATATATTTT. The encoded protein is CASSLLPGNSGNTIYF.

Details on this clone: Other DNA sequences from this sample encode an identical CDR3 as well. The rearrangement joins TRBV12-3 or TRBV12-4 to TRBJ2-1; D is undetermined. V was clipped by 8 bases and J by 7 bases, with 9 bases between them. The CDR3 extends over 11 amino acids. The DNA of the CDR3 is TGTGCCAGCTCCCCGAGGAATGAGCAGTTCTTC. This translates into CASSPRNEQFF.

The chain links TRBV5-6 to TRBJ1-2; D gene unclear. Germline V gene data show CDR1 as SGHDT and CDR2 as YYEEEE. V lost 5 bases and J lost 3, with 5 bases in between. This CDR3 spans 11 amino acids. CDR3 loop: CASRSDYGYTF. In DNA, the CDR3 is TGTGCCAGCAGGTCGGACTATGGCTACACCTTC.

V gene TRBV5-6 combines with J gene TRBJ1-6; TRBD1 matches at 7 bases. V shed 2 bases and J 9 bases; nucleotides not matched to a gene: 14. In germline, CDR1 is SGHDT, CDR2 YYEEEE. The CDR3 has 17 residues. In nucleotides, the CDR3 is TGTGCCAGCAGCTTAAAGACAGGGCCCGGGGGCGGTTCACCCCTCCACTTT. This sequence encodes CASSLKTGPGGGSPLHF.

The V and J genes are TRBV7-2 and TRBJ2-7; 7 bases map to TRBD1. This CDR3 is 13 amino acids long. Germline V CDR1 and CDR2: SGHTA, FQGNSA. With 4 bases clipped from V and 1 base from J, the junction kept 1 base outside the gene matches. As DNA, the CDR3 is TGTGCCAGCAGCTGGGGACAGTCCTACGAGCAGTACTTC. Its protein product is CASSWGQSYEQYF. The whole variable domain, remainder taken from reference TRBV7-2 and TRBJ2-7, is GAGVSQSPSNKVTEKGKDVELRCDPISGHTALYWYRQSLGQGLEFLIYFQGNSAPDKSGLPSDRFSAERTGGSVSTLTIQRTQQEDSAVYLCASSWGQSYEQYFGPGTRLTVT.

The CDR3 region is CASSYVPGYEQYF. CDR3 bases: TGTGCCAGTAGTTATGTCCCGGGCTACGAGCAGTACTTC. V gene TRBV19 combines with J gene TRBJ2-7; D gene uncertain. The CDR3 has 13 amino acids. CDR1 LNHDA and CDR2 SQIVND come from the germline V gene (reference sequence). V was trimmed by 5 bases and J by 3 bases, leaving 11 bases between them. The variable domain in full, completed from reference TRBV19 and TRBJ2-7, reads DGGITQSPKYLFRKEGQNVTLSCEQNLNHDAMYWYRQDPGQGLRLIYYSQIVNDFQKGDIAEGYSVSREKKESFPLTVTSAQKNPTAFYLCASSYVPGYEQYFGPGTRLTVT.

The genes are TRBV7-2 and TRBJ2-5, with D possibly matching TRBD1 (5 bases). Trimming cost V 4 bases and J 4 bases, with 10 bases left between them. The CDR3 runs 13 residues. The germline V gene encodes CDR1 SGHTA and CDR2 FQGNSA. DNA of the CDR3: TGTGCCAGCAGCTCCGACAGTCGAGAGACCCAGTACTTC. This encodes CASSSDSRETQYF.

The chain couples TRBV13 to TRBJ1-4; TRBD1 might be the D (5 bases). The V gene lost 5 bases and the J gene lost 0 bases, with 16 bases spanning the gap. The CDR3 length is 17 residues. Germline-derived CDR1 and CDR2 are PRHDT and FYEKMQ (reference sequence). CDR3: CASSRRGDGATNEKLFF. Written as DNA, the CDR3 is TGTGCCAGCAGCCGGCGGGGGGACGGTGCAACTAATGAAAAACTGTTTTTT.

The chain couples TRBV21-1 to TRBJ2-7; TRBD1 is the table's D call and was not checked against the DNA. TRBV21-1 is noted as a pseudogene. This CDR3 contains 15 residues. The CDR3 is CASGWATGDSYEQYF. In nucleotides, the CDR3 is TGTGCCAGCGGGTGGGCGACAGGCGACTCCTACGAGCAGTACTTC.

The rearrangement joins TRBV14 to TRBJ1-4, with TRBD1 matching 8 bases. V lost 5 bases, J lost 4 bases, and 6 bases stayed unmatched. In germline, CDR1 is SGHDN, CDR2 FVKESK. This CDR3 has 15 residues. CDR3 sequence reads: CASSWGGQDNEKLFF. Here the CDR3 DNA reads TGTGCCAGCAGCTGGGGGGGACAGGATAATGAAAAACTGTTTTTT.

The chain recombines TRBV18 with TRBJ2-2, with a possible D match to TRBD2 (5 bases). The germline V and J ends were trimmed by 4 bases and 5 bases, with 8 bases remaining between them. The germline CDR1 and CDR2 sequences are KGHSH and LQKENI. This CDR3 region has 13 residues. The CDR3 here is CASSQGETGELFF. The CDR3 coding sequence is TGTGCCAGCTCACAGGGAGAGACCGGGGAGCTGTTTTTT.

This chain links TRBV5-1 with TRBJ1-4, with D unclear. CDR1 is SGHRS, CDR2 YFSETQ, per germline. V shed 4 bases and J shed 1 base, with 14 bases lying between them. The CDR3 covers 16 residues. The CDR3 sequence: CASSQQPARTNEKLFF. CDR3 bases: TGCGCCAGCAGCCAACAGCCGGCCAGAACTAATGAAAAACTGTTTTTT.

This clone was observed once. The chain uses TRBV5-1 and TRBJ2-2, with TRBD2 matching 12 bases. After removal of 1 base from V and 5 bases from J, the junction contained 6 bases not matched to a gene. The CDR3 runs to 17 residues. The germline V gene encodes CDR1 SGHRS and CDR2 YFSETQ. The CDR3 protein is CASSLPSLAGGTGELFF. CDR3 in DNA: TGCGCCAGCAGCTTGCCCTCGCTAGCGGGAGGGACCGGGGAGCTGTTTTTT.

This clone was seen a single time. V usage is TRBV6-5 and J usage is TRBJ1-2; 7 nucleotides align to TRBD1. J gave up 5 bases and V 4 bases, and 13 bases lay outside the gene matches. The CDR3 contains 16 residues. Germline V lookup: CDR1 MNHEY, CDR2 SVGAGI. In DNA form, the CDR3 reads TGTGCCAGCAGTTCCACACCCACTTCACAGGGGTATGGCTACACCTTC. Amino acid sequence: CASSSTPTSQGYGYTF.

The rearrangement uses TRBV6-5 and TRBJ2-3; a possible D gene is TRBD1 (6 bases). Germline-derived CDR1 and CDR2 are MNHEY and SVGAGI. The CDR3 runs to 15 residues. V gave up 6 bases and J gave up 3 bases, with 16 bases separating them. This chain's CDR3 is CASRHRVYWTDTQYF. The CDR3 DNA sequence: TGTGCCAGCAGGCACAGGGTCTATTGGACAGATACGCAGTATTTT.

V gene TRBV2 combines with J gene TRBJ1-6; D possibly corresponds to TRBD1 (5 bases). Looked up from germline, CDR1 is SNHLY and CDR2 is FYNNEI. V lost 5 bases and J 5 bases, leaving 10 bases between the germline ends. This CDR3 has 14 amino acids. The CDR3 reads CASSQGADNSPLHF. CDR3 coding DNA: TGTGCCAGCAGTCAGGGTGCCGATAATTCACCCCTCCACTTT.

The chain is built from TRBV11-2 and TRBJ2-5; 7 positions match TRBD1. CDR3 length: 17 amino acids. V shed 2 bases and J 2 bases; nucleotides not matched to a gene: 11. The germline gives CDR1 SGHAT, CDR2 FQNNGV. CDR3 sequence: CASSLTIRPGQQETQYF. CDR3 bases: TGTGCCAGCAGCTTAACCATACGGCCGGGACAGCAAGAGACCCAGTACTTC.

This clone was counted once. V usage is TRBV3-1 (or the pseudogene TRBV3-2) and J usage is TRBJ2-7; TRBD1 agrees at 7 bases. Germline CDR1 and CDR2: LGHDT and YNNKEL (reference sequence). The V segment lost 2 bases and the J segment 2 bases; nucleotides outside the gene matches: 6. The CDR3 is made up of 15 amino acids. DNA for the CDR3: TGTGCCAGCAGCCAACTTTCCGGGACAGCCTACGAGCAGTACTTC. As protein: CASSQLSGTAYEQYF.

This clone showed up just a few times. The rearrangement links TRBV2 to TRBJ2-7; D uncertain. The CDR3 has 10 amino acids. Trimming left V 8 bases short and J 5 bases short, with 7 bases between. From germline, CDR1 is SNHLY and CDR2 FYNNEI. CDR3 protein: CASRVDEQYF. In DNA form, the CDR3 reads TGTGCCAGCCGGGTGGACGAGCAGTACTTC.

This clone has a handful of counts. The sample carries other DNA sequences with the same CDR3. The CDR3 sequence is CASSLPRDTQYF. The CDR3 DNA reads as TGTGCCAGCAGCTTACCGAGAGATACGCAGTATTTT. The chain recombines TRBV7-6 with TRBJ2-3; D gene unclear. In germline, CDR1 is SGHVS, CDR2 FNYEAQ. V lost 2 bases and J 5 bases, leaving 5 bases between the germline ends. The CDR3 totals 12 residues.

This clone was picked up a small number of times. The V and J genes are TRBV14 and TRBJ2-3, with D possibly being TRBD2 (5 bases). V was shortened by 1 base and J by 4 bases, with 12 bases between the two germline ends. This CDR3 is built from 15 residues. Germline CDR1 and CDR2: SGHDN and FVKESK. CDR3 sequence reads: CASSQGKGSADTQYF. In nucleotides, the CDR3 is TGTGCCAGCAGCCAAGGTAAAGGGAGCGCAGATACGCAGTATTTT.